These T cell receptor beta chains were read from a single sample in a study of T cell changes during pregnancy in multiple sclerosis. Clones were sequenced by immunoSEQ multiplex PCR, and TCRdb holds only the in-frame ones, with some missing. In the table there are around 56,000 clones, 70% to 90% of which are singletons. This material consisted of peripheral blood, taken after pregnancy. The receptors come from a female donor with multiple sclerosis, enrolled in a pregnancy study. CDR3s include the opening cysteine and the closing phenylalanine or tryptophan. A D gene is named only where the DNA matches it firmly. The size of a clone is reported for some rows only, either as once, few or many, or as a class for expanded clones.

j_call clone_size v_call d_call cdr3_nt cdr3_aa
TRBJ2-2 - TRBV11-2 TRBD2 TGTGCCAGCAGCTTACCCCGGGACTATAACACCGGGGAGCTGTTTTTT CASSLPRDYNTGELFF
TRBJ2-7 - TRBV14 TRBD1 TGTGCCAGCAGCCAAGGACCGACAGGGTACGAGCAGTACTTC CASSQGPTGYEQYF
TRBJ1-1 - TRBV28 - TGTGCCAGCAGTTTAAGTAGACAGAGGTCTTTCTTT CASSLSRQRSFF
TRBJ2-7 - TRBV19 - TGTGCCAGTAGTATGGACAGTCTACTCTACGAGCAGTACTTC CASSMDSLLYEQYF
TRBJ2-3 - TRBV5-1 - TGCGCCAGCAGCATTCAGTACACAGATACGCAGTATTTT CASSIQYTDTQYF
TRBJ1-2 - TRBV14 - TGTGCCAGCAGCCAAGTTACCGGGGGTAATGGCTACACCTTC CASSQVTGGNGYTF
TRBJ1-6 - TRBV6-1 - TGTGCCAGCAGTGAAGCCTACAGGGTCGCCTATAATTCACCCCTCCACTTT CASSEAYRVAYNSPLHF
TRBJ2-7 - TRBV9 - TGTGCCAGCAGCGTAGGTGGAGGGGGCTTCTACGAGCAGTACTTC CASSVGGGGFYEQYF
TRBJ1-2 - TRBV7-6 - TGTGCCAGCAGTCTTGGGGGGGCCGCTATGGCTCTCACCTTC CASSLGGAAMALTF
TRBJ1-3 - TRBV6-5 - TGTGCCAGCGGGGCCGGTTCTGGAAACACCATATATTTT CASGAGSGNTIYF
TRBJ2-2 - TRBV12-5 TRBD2 TGTGCTAGTGGTTTGGCCCGACGGGGCGGGGGGACCGGGGAGCTGTTTTTT CASGLARRGGGTGELFF
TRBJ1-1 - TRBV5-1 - TGCGCCAGCAGCTCAGTTTTGAACACTGAAGCTTTCTTT CASSSVLNTEAFF
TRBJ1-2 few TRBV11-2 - TGTGCCAGCAGCTTAGGCGGGCAGTCATTCTATGGCTACACCTTC CASSLGGQSFYGYTF
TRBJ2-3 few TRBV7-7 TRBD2 TGTGCTAGCAGCTTAGGGAGCGGGGGCACAGATACGCAGTATTTT CASSLGSGGTDTQYF
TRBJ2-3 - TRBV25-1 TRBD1 TGTGCCAGCAGCGCCGGGACCGGACAGGGGGCCGGCGATACGCAGTATTTT CASSAGTGQGAGDTQYF
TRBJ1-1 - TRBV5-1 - TGCGCCAGCAGCTTGGTCGCGGGTCCAGCGGAAGCTTTCTTT CASSLVAGPAEAFF
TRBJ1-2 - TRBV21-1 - TGTGCCAGCAGCAAAGTAGATACAGGGGGCGACGATGGCTACACCTTC CASSKVDTGGDDGYTF
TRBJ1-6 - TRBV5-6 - TGTGCCAGCAGCTTGCGGCCAGCAGGGAACTCACCCCTCCACTTT CASSLRPAGNSPLHF
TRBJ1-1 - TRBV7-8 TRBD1 TGTGCCAGCAGCTCATACAGGGGCGGCGACACTGAAGCTTTCTTT CASSSYRGGDTEAFF
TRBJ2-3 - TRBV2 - TGTGCCAGCAGTGGACTTAGTCGGACAGATACGCAGTATTTT CASSGLSRTDTQYF
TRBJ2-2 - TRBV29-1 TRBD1 TGCAGCGTTGACCCCGGGACAGGGACGAACACCGGGGAGCTGTTTTTT CSVDPGTGTNTGELFF
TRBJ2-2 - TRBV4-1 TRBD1 TGCGCCAGCAGACTTCCCGGGACAGGTAGTGGGGAGCTGTTTTTT CASRLPGTGSGELFF
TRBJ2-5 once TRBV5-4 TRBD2 TGTGCCAGCAGCCTGAGCGGGGGGCAACAAGAGACCCAGTACTTC CASSLSGGQQETQYF
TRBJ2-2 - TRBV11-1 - TGTGCCAGCAGCAGCTGGACAGCGAACACCGGGGAGCTGTTTTTT CASSSWTANTGELFF
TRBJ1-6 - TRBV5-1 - TGCGCCAGCAGCTTGGATGCAGGGGAGGGATCACCCCTCCACTTT CASSLDAGEGSPLHF
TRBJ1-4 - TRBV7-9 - TGTGCCAGCAGCCCCCGGACAGCAACTAATGAAAAACTGTTTTTT CASSPRTATNEKLFF
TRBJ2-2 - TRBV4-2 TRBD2 TGTGCCAGCAGCCAGGCCGATTCTAGCGGGGGGGGGACCGGGGAGCTGTTTTTT CASSQADSSGGGTGELFF
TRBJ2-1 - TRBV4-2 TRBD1 TGTGCCAGCAGCCAAGGGGGGACAGGGAACTACAATGAGCAGTTCTTC CASSQGGTGNYNEQFF
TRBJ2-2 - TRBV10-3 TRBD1 TGTGCCATCAGTGGAGGACAGGTTGAATGGACCGGGGAGCTGTTTTTT CAISGGQVEWTGELFF